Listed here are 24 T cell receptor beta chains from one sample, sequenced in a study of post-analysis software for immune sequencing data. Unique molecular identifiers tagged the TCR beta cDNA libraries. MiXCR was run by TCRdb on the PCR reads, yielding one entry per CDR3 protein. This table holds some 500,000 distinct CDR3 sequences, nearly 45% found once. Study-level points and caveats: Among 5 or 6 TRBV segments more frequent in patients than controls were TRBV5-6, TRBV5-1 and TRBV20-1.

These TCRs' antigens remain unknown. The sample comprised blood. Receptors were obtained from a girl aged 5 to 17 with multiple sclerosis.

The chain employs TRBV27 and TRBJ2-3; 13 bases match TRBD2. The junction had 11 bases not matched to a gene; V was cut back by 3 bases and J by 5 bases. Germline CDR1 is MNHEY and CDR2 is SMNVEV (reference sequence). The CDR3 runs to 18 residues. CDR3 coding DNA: TGTGCCAGCAGTTTGGACCCAGGACTAGCGGGAGTTTTAGATACGCAGTATTTT. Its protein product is CASSLDPGLAGVLDTQYF.

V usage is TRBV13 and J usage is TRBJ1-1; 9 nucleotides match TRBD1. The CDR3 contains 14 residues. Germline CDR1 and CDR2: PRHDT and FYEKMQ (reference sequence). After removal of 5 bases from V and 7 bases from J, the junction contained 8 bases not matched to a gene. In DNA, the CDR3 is TGTGCCAGCAGCACGTACAGGGGGCTCAGTGAAGCTTTCTTT. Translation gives CASSTYRGLSEAFF.

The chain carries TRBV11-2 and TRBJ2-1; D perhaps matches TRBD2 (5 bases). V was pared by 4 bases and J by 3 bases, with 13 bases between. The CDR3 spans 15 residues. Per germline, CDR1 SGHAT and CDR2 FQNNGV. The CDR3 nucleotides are TGTGCCAGCAGCTCAGCGAGACTAAGCTACAATGAGCAGTTCTTC. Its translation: CASSSARLSYNEQFF.

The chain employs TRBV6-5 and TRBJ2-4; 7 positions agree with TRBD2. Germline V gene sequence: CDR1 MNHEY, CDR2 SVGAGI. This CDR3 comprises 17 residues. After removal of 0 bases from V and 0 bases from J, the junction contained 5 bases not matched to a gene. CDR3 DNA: TGTGCCAGCAGTTACTCAGCTCTAGCGGTAGCCAAAAACATTCAGTACTTC. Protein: CASSYSALAVAKNIQYF.

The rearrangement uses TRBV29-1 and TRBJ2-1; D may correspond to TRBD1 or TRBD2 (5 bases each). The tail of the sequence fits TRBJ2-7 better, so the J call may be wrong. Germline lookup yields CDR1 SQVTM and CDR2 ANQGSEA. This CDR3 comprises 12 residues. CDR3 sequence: CSLRGKDNEQYF. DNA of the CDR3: TGCAGCTTGAGGGGAAAGGACAATGAGCAGTACTTC.

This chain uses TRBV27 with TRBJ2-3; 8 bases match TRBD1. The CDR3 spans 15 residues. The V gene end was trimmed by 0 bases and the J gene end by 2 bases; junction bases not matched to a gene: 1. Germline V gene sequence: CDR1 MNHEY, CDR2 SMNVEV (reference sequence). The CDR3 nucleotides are TGTGCCAGCAGTTTATCGGGACAGGACACAGATACGCAGTATTTT. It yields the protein CASSLSGQDTDTQYF.

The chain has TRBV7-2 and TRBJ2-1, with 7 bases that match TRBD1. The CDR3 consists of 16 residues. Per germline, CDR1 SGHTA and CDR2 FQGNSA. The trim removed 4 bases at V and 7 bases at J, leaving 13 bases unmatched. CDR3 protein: CASSWGLGTEGNEQFF. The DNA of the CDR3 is TGTGCCAGCAGCTGGGGTTTGGGGACAGAGGGTAATGAGCAGTTCTTC. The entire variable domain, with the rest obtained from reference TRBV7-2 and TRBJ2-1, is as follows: GAGVSQSPSNKVTEKGKDVELRCDPISGHTALYWYRQSLGQGLEFLIYFQGNSAPDKSGLPSDRFSAERTGGSVSTLTIQRTQQEDSAVYLCASSWGLGTEGNEQFFGPGTRLTVL.

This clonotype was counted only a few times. The CDR3 region is CASSSHTSTDTQYF. CDR3 in DNA: TGTGCCAGCAGCTCACATACTAGCACAGATACGCAGTATTTT. J is TRBJ2-3 and V is TRBV7-8; no clear D. The CDR3 covers 14 residues. The germline V and J ends were trimmed by 4 bases and 0 bases, with 8 bases remaining between them. Germline V lookup: CDR1 SGHVS, CDR2 FQNEAQ. The full variable domain, its missing parts supplied by reference TRBV7-8 and TRBJ2-3, is GAGVSQSPRYKVAKRGQDVALRCDPISGHVSLFWYQQALGQGPEFLTYFQNEAQLDKSGLPSDRFFAERPEGSVSTLKIQRTQQEDSAVYLCASSSHTSTDTQYFGPGTRLTVL.

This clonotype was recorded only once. DNA for the CDR3: TGTGCCAGCAGTGGAAGTAGCGGGACGACAGATACGCAGTATTTT. This sequence encodes CASSGSSGTTDTQYF. This sequence joins TRBV2 and TRBJ2-3; 8 nucleotides line up with TRBD2. The germline V gene encodes CDR1 SNHLY and CDR2 FYNNEI. Trimming cost V 4 bases and J 3 bases; bases outside gene matches: 6. The CDR3 extends over 15 amino acids.

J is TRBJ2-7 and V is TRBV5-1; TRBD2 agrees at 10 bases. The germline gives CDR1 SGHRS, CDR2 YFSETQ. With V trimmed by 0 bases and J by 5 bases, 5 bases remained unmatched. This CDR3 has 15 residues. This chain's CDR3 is CASSLVASGRDEQYF. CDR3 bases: TGCGCCAGCAGCTTGGTGGCTAGCGGGAGAGACGAGCAGTACTTC.

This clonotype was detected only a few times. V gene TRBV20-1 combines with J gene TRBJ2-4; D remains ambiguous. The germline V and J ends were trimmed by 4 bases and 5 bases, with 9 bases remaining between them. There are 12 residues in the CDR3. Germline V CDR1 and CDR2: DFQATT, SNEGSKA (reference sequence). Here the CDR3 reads CSANGQENIQYF. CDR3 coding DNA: TGCAGTGCTAACGGGCAGGAAAACATTCAGTACTTC.

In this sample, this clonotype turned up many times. CDR3 amino acids: CASSFWQIPIAGVRTYEQYF. The CDR3 nucleotides read TGTGCCAGCAGTTTCTGGCAGATACCAATAGCGGGAGTAAGAACCTACGAGCAGTACTTC. The chain carries TRBV12-3 or TRBV12-4 and TRBJ2-7; 9 bases line up with TRBD2. With 3 bases clipped from V and 2 bases from J, the junction kept 20 bases outside the gene matches. The CDR3 runs 20 residues.

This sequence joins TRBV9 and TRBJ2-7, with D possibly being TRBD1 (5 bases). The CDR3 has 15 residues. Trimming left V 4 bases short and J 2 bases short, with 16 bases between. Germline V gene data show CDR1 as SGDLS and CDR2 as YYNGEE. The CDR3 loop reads CASSPTDTSPYEQYF. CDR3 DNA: TGTGCCAGCAGCCCAACGGACACGTCCCCCTACGAGCAGTACTTC.

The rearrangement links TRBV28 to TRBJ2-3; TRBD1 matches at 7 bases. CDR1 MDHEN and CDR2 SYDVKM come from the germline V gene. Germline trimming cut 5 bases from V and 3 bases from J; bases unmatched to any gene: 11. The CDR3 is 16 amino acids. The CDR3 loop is CASSPIDRAVTDTQYF. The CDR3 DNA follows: TGTGCCAGCAGTCCGATCGACAGGGCGGTTACAGATACGCAGTATTTT.

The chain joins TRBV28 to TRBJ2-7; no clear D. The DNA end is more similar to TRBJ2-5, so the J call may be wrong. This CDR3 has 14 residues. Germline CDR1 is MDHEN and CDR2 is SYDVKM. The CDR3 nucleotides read TGTGCCAGCAGCCCCCCGGCCCCACTGAGGACCCAGTACTTC. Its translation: CASSPPAPLRTQYF.

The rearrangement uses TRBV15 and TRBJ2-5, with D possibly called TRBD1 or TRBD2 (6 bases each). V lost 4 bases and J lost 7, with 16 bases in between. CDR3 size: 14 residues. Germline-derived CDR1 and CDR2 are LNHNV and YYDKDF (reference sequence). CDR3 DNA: TGTGCCACCAGCAATCGGGAAGGGGGGCCGACCCAGTACTTC. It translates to CATSNREGGPTQYF.

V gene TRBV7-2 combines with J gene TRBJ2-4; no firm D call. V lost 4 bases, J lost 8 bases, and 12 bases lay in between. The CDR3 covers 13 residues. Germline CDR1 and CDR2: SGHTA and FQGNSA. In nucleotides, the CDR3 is TGTGCCAGCAGCTCCGCCTGTCTCGACATTCAGTACTTC. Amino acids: CASSSACLDIQYF.

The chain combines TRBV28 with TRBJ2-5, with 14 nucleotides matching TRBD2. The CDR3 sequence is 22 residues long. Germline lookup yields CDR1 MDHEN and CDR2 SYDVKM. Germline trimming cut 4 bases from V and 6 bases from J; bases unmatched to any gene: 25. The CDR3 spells CASSSIRPLISGTSGSWKTQYF. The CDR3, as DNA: TGTGCCAGCAGTTCAATTCGGCCATTAATTTCAGGGACTAGCGGGAGTTGGAAGACCCAGTACTTC.

CDR3 protein: CASSIGQTNTEAFF. The CDR3 region has the DNA TGTGCCAGCAGCATTGGACAGACGAACACTGAAGCTTTCTTT. The V gene is TRBV11-2, the J gene TRBJ1-1, with D perhaps matching TRBD1 (6 bases). Per the germline V gene, CDR1 is SGHAT and CDR2 is FQNNGV. The CDR3 sequence is 14 residues long. V dropped 5 bases and J dropped 1 base, with 11 bases sitting between them.

The CDR3 here is CASSLSDRQSGYTF. The CDR3 coding sequence is TGTGCCAGCAGCTTATCAGACCGGCAGAGTGGCTACACCTTC. V usage is TRBV7-9 and J usage is TRBJ1-2; D is uncertain. The germline V gene encodes CDR1 SEHNR and CDR2 FQNEAQ (reference sequence). This CDR3 comprises 14 residues. Trimming stripped 2 bases from V and 7 bases from J, with 14 bases between.

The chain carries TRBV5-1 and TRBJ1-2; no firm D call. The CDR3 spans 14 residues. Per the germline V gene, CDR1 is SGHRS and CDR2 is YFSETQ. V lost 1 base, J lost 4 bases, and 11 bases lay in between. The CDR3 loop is CASSLTPGGYGYTF. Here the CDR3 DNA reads TGCGCCAGCAGCTTGACCCCAGGCGGCTATGGCTACACCTTC.

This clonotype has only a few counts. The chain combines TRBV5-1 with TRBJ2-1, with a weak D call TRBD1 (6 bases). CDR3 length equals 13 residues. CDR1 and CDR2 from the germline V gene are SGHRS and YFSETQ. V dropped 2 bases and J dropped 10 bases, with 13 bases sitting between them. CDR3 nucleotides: TGCGCCAGCAGCTTCGAGACAGGCGGAGAGCAGTTCTTC. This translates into CASSFETGGEQFF.

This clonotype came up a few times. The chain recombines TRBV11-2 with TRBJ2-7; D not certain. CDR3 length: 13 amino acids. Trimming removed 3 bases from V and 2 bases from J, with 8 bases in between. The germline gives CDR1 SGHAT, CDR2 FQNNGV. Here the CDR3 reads CASSFRVTYEQYF. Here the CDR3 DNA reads TGTGCCAGCAGCTTTCGGGTAACCTACGAGCAGTACTTC.

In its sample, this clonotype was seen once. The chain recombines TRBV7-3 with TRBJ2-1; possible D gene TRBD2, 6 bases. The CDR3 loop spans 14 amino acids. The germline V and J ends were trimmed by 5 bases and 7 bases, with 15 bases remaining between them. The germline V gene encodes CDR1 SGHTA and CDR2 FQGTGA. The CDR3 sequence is CASSPSEGWNEQFF. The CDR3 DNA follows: TGTGCCAGCAGCCCATCGGAGGGGTGGAATGAGCAGTTCTTC.